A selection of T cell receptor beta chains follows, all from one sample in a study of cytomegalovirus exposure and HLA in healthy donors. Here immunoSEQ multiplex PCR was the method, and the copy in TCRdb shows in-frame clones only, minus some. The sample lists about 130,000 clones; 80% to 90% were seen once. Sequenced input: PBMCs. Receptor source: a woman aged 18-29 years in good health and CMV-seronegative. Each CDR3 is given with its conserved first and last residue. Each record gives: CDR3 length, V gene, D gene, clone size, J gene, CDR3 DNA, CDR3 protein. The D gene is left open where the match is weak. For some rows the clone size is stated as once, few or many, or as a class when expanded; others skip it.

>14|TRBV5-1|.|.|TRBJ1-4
TGCGCCAGCAGCTTGGAGCAGGGCGATGAAAAACTGTTTTTT
CASSLEQGDEKLFF
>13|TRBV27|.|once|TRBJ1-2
TGTGCCAGCAGTTTGGGGGGAGGTCCTGGCTACACCTTC
CASSLGGGPGYTF
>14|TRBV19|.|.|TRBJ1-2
TGTGCCAGTAGTATCCTGGGGGGGGTAGGCGGCTACACCTTC
CASSILGGVGGYTF
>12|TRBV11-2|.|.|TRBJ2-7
TGTGCCAGCAGCCGACTAGACTACGAGCAGTACTTC
CASSRLDYEQYF
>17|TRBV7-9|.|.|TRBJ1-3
TGTGCCAGCAGCTTAGCGCATCCGGGTTACTCTGGAAACACCATATATTTT
CASSLAHPGYSGNTIYF
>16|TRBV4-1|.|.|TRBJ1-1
TGCGCCAGCAGCTCCCTGGTTCGGGGGTTGGGGACTGAAGCTTTCTTT
CASSSLVRGLGTEAFF
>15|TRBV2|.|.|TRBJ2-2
TGTGCCAGCAGTGGAGCCCGACAGTCCACCGGGGAGCTGTTTTTT
CASSGARQSTGELFF
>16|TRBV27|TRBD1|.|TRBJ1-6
TGTGCCAGCAGTTCGTCCCCAGGGGACAGTAATTCACCCCTCCACTTT
CASSSSPGDSNSPLHF
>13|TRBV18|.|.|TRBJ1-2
TGTGCCAGCTCACCACTGACAGACTATGGCTACACCTTC
CASSPLTDYGYTF
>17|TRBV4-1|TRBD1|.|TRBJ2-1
TGCGCCAGCAGCCCCCCGTCGGGACAGGGGGCGTTGGATGAGCAGTTCTTC
CASSPPSGQGALDEQFF
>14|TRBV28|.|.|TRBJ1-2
TGTGCCAGCACATGGAGTCAGGGGCCCTATGGCTACACCTTC
CASTWSQGPYGYTF
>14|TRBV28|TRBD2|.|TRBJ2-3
TGTGCCAGCAGACCGACTAGCGCGACTGATACGCAGTATTTT
CASRPTSATDTQYF